The clone carrying this T cell receptor beta chain was observed many times. The record originates from a study of T cells in Graves' hyperthyroidism and ophthalmopathy. The CDR3 is 13 residues long. Germline CDR1 and CDR2: KGHSH and LQKENI. Trimming stripped 4 bases from V and 8 bases from J, with 11 bases between. Amplification targeted TCR beta CDR3 regions from RNA transcripts. Carried out on the TCR CDR3, a first-round RT-PCR used the HTBI primer set. TCRdb called the multiplex PCR reads again in MiXCR, with one record for every CDR3 protein. The profile shows about 340,000 distinct CDR3 sequences, roughly 23% of them singletons. This sample holds PBMCs from roughly 10 ml fresh peripheral blood.

The sample consisted of blood. The gene calls are TRBV18 and TRBJ2-2; tentative D call: TRBD2 (6 bases). The receptor comes from a woman aged 50 to 65 with Graves' hyperthyroidism. CDR3 DNA sequence: TGTGCCAGCTCACAACGGGAGCGTGGGGAGCTGTTTTTT. This encodes CASSQRERGELFF.